The entry that follows covers one T cell receptor (beta chain) sequence. The data were produced by immunoSEQ multiplex PCR, yet TCRdb's version contains in-frame clones alone and is incomplete. The sample has 20,000 to 25,000 clones, under 90% seen once. These data originate in a study of T cell changes during pregnancy in multiple sclerosis. Germline lookup yields CDR1 MDHEN and CDR2 SYDVKM. CDR3 size: 15 residues. The V end lost 2 bases, the J end lost 4 bases, and 14 bases lay between the germline ends. The specimen was CD8+ T cells from peripheral blood mononuclear cells, collected before pregnancy. The TCR originated in a female donor with multiple sclerosis, enrolled in a pregnancy study. The genes are TRBV28 and TRBJ1-1, with D perhaps TRBD1 (6 bases). In DNA, the CDR3 is TGTGCCAGCAGTTTAGGGCGGGGGCTGGGCACTGAAGCTTTCTTT. This translates into CASSLGRGLGTEAFF.